These 17 T cell receptor beta chains originate from one sample sequenced in a study of Graves' ophthalmopathy and Graves' hyperthyroidism. Beta-chain TCR CDR3 regions were amplified from RNA transcripts. HTBI-primed first-round RT-PCR preceded second-round multiplex PCR. In TCRdb, the multiplex PCR reads were re-called with MiXCR into one record per CDR3 protein. The sample consists of 170,000 or so distinct CDR3 sequences, more than 30% of them appearing once. Sequenced material: peripheral blood. The receptors here all came from a woman aged 40 to 49 with Graves' ophthalmopathy.

There are many counts of this clonotype. The rearrangement joins TRBV28 to TRBJ1-2, with TRBD1 as a possible D gene (6 bases). The CDR3 consists of 12 residues. CDR1 MDHEN and CDR2 SYDVKM come from the germline V gene. V was cut by 6 bases and J by 6 bases, with 11 bases left in between. CDR3 residues: CASSRGQHGYTF. As DNA, the CDR3 is TGTGCCAGCAGCCGCGGACAGCATGGCTACACCTTC.

In this sample, this clonotype turned up many times. The V gene is TRBV27, the J gene TRBJ1-1, with a tentative D call TRBD1 (5 bases). The ends were cut back, 1 base at V and 4 bases at J, with 10 bases in the middle. CDR1 and CDR2 from the germline V gene are MNHEY and SMNVEV (reference sequence). CDR3 size: 14 residues. The CDR3 DNA is TGTGCCAGCAGTTTATGGCAGGGAGGCACTGAAGCTTTCTTT. As protein: CASSLWQGGTEAFF.

This clonotype was seen ten or more times. The chain uses TRBV7-6 and TRBJ2-1; D unclear. The CDR3 has 17 residues. The V end lost 0 bases, the J end lost 0 bases, and 12 bases lay between the germline ends. Germline CDR1 SGHVS, CDR2 FNYEAQ. The CDR3 DNA reads TGTGCCAGCAGCTTAGCGCCCGGAAAGAGCTCCTACAATGAGCAGTTCTTC. It codes for CASSLAPGKSSYNEQFF. The full variable domain, its missing parts supplied by reference TRBV7-6 and TRBJ2-1, is GAGVSQSPRYKVTKRGQDVALRCDPISGHVSLYWYRQALGQGPEFLTYFNYEAQQDKSGLPNDRFSAERPEGSISTLTIQRTEQRDSAMYRCASSLAPGKSSYNEQFFGPGTRLTVL.

J is TRBJ2-5 and V is TRBV11-2, with TRBD1 as a possible D gene (5 bases). V was pared by 3 bases and J by 5 bases, with 16 bases between. The CDR3 covers 15 residues. The germline gives CDR1 SGHAT, CDR2 FQNNGV. The CDR3 nucleotides read TGTGCCAGCAGCTTGGATTCAGGGTCTTTGGAGACCCAGTACTTC. Translating it yields CASSLDSGSLETQYF.

This clonotype was detected ten times or more. The chain links TRBV5-1 to TRBJ2-5; 11 bases fit TRBD2. J lost 3 bases, V lost 4 bases, and 5 bases had no gene match. Per germline, CDR1 SGHRS and CDR2 YFSETQ. This CDR3 comprises 15 residues. The CDR3 is CASSRSGLAEETQYF. The DNA for the CDR3 is TGCGCCAGCAGCCGCTCGGGACTAGCGGAAGAGACCCAGTACTTC.

This clonotype occurred many times. The rearrangement uses TRBV20-1 and TRBJ1-5, with D hard to call. Deletions cut 2 bases from V and 1 base from J, with 12 bases between. Germline lookup yields CDR1 DFQATT and CDR2 SNEGSKA (reference sequence). This CDR3 comprises 15 residues. As DNA, the CDR3 is TGCAGTGCTAGACCCCCTCCGGGAAGCAATCAGCCCCAGCATTTT. This codes for CSARPPPGSNQPQHF.

The rearrangement uses TRBV19 and TRBJ1-1; perhaps TRBD1 as D (5 bases). V was shortened by 6 bases and J by 0 bases, with 11 bases between the two germline ends. Germline V gene sequence: CDR1 LNHDA, CDR2 SQIVND (reference sequence). CDR3 length: 14 amino acids. The CDR3 nucleotides read TGTGCCAGTAGGGTCGGGACTTTGAACACTGAAGCTTTCTTT. Its protein is CASRVGTLNTEAFF.

This clonotype was found many times. The chain carries TRBV7-2 and TRBJ1-2; tentatively, D is TRBD1 (5 bases). The ends were cut back, 5 bases at V and 5 bases at J, with 18 bases in the middle. Germline-derived CDR1 and CDR2 are SGHTA and FQGNSA. CDR3 length equals 15 residues. In nucleotides, the CDR3 is TGTGCCAGCAGCAAGTACGGCAGGGAAACTTATGGCTACACCTTC. Its protein product is CASSKYGRETYGYTF.

This clonotype occurred many times. One base away lies a much larger clone, so this may be a sequencing read error. The V gene is TRBV19, the J gene TRBJ1-6; a possible D gene is TRBD1 (5 bases). V shed 4 bases and J shed 8 bases, with 15 bases lying between them. This CDR3 contains 15 residues. The germline V gene encodes CDR1 LNHDA and CDR2 SQIVND (reference sequence). The chain's CDR3 is CASSKKTETDSPLHF. The CDR3 region has the DNA TGTGCCAGTAGTAAGAAGACAGAGACAGATTCACCCCTCCACTTT.

At least ten counts were recorded for this clonotype. V and J are TRBV6-1 and TRBJ2-7; D is uncertain. The CDR3 sequence is 13 residues long. V was cut by 2 bases and J by 5 bases, with 10 bases left in between. Germline CDR1 is MNHNS and CDR2 is SASEGT. The CDR3 region is CASSETGGHEQYF. CDR3 nucleotides: TGTGCCAGCAGTGAAACCGGTGGTCACGAGCAGTACTTC.

This clonotype came up many times. The chain has TRBV11-2 and TRBJ1-1; D unresolved. Germline V gene lookup returns CDR1 SGHAT and CDR2 FQNNGV. Trimming removed 3 bases from V and 4 bases from J, with 12 bases in between. The CDR3 totals 14 residues. The CDR3, as DNA: TGTGCCAGCAGCTTCCGGCAAGGATCCACTGAAGCTTTCTTT. This gives the protein CASSFRQGSTEAFF.

There are a few counts of this clonotype. This chain uses TRBV12-3 or TRBV12-4 with TRBJ2-7, with a possible D match to TRBD2 (6 bases). The CDR3 runs 14 residues. Trimming stripped 6 bases from V and 8 bases from J, with 20 bases between. Here the CDR3 DNA reads TGTGCCAGCAGAAAGGGCGGGGACCCTACGAAGCAGTACTTC. It specifies CASRKGGDPTKQYF.

This rearrangement joins TRBV12-3 or TRBV12-4 to TRBJ1-6; D remains ambiguous. The ends were cut back, 4 bases at V and 9 bases at J, with 10 bases in the middle. This CDR3 is built from 13 residues. CDR3 DNA sequence: TGTGCCAGCAGTTCGGCCCCTTCTTCACCCCTCCACTTT. It translates to CASSSAPSSPLHF.

This clonotype was recorded at least ten times. The genes are TRBV12-3 or TRBV12-4 and TRBJ2-7; TRBD2 agrees at 8 bases. V dropped 7 bases and J dropped 2; count of bases not matched to a gene: 4. This CDR3 has 13 amino acids. CDR3 nucleotide sequence: TGTGCCAGCACGGGGGGGGGTACCTACGAGCAGTACTTC. It translates to CASTGGGTYEQYF.

Many counts were recorded for this clonotype. This sequence joins TRBV6-5 and TRBJ1-3; no firm D call. Germline V gives CDR1 MNHEY, CDR2 SVGAGI. Trimming pared 0 bases from V and 0 bases from J, leaving 9 bases between. This CDR3 has 16 amino acids. As DNA, the CDR3 is TGTGCCAGCAGTTACTCCCTAGGCAGCTCTGGAAACACCATATATTTT. Translated: CASSYSLGSSGNTIYF.

This clonotype showed up just a few times. J is TRBJ1-5 and V is TRBV12-3 or TRBV12-4, with TRBD1 as a possible D gene (6 bases). This CDR3 region has 14 residues. V gave up 3 bases and J gave up 3 bases, with 9 bases separating them. Here the CDR3 reads CASSFQGNNQPQHF. Here the CDR3 DNA reads TGTGCCAGCAGTTTCCAGGGGAACAATCAGCCCCAGCATTTT.

The chain carries TRBV12-3 or TRBV12-4 and TRBJ1-1; D gene ambiguous. The CDR3 runs 17 residues. V was cut by 3 bases and J by 1 base, with 18 bases left in between. The CDR3 DNA follows: TGTGCCAGCAGTTTGCAGACCGGATCGGGTAAGAACACTGAAGCTTTCTTT. This encodes CASSLQTGSGKNTEAFF.